Listed below are T cell receptor beta chains from one sample, sequenced in a study of T cells in narcolepsy. TCRdb keeps only in-frame clones here, not all; method: immunoSEQ multiplex PCR. This sample yields about 27,000 clones, of which about four fifths are seen a single time; about 6% belongs to the top ten. The sequenced sample was memory (CD45RA-) CD4+ T cells from blood. The receptors stem from a human donor in good health. Each CDR3 is given with its conserved first and last residue. Size is omitted from some rows. Given values are once, few, many or a class for expanded clones.

abundance,v_gene,j_gene,CDR3aa
NA,TRBV6-1,TRBJ1-5,CASSARHWANQPQHF
NA,TRBV29-1,TRBJ1-2,CSVEEGYGYTF
few,TRBV5-5,TRBJ1-1,CASSENQRNTEAFF
NA,TRBV19,TRBJ2-3,CASTPGHHTDTQYF
NA,TRBV19,TRBJ2-1,CASSMGLGRYNEQFF
few,TRBV7-2,TRBJ1-6,CASSLNSAGNSPLHF
NA,TRBV6-4,TRBJ1-6,CASSDSLASPLHF
NA,TRBV27,TRBJ2-1,CASGNPIFDEQFF
NA,TRBV5-1,TRBJ2-7,CASSTPSSYEQYF
NA,TRBV27,TRBJ1-2,CASSRTQQHYGYTF
NA,TRBV4-2,TRBJ2-1,CASSQALSGRGGEQFF
few,TRBV28,TRBJ1-2,CASSLGTLQGYTF
NA,TRBV7-6,TRBJ1-5,CASSSSRDQPQHF
NA,TRBV4-2,TRBJ1-3,CASSQNFYGNTIYF
NA,TRBV27,TRBJ2-3,CASISTSGEHTQYF
NA,TRBV7-9,TRBJ2-1,CASSSSPLAGGSNEQFF
NA,TRBV7-2,TRBJ1-3,CASSYQGQGNTIYF
NA,TRBV11-3,TRBJ2-7,CASSSRGQFYEQYF
NA,TRBV7-2,TRBJ2-7,CASSTTPRVEQYF
medium-sized,TRBV5-4,TRBJ2-3,CASRGPISTDTQYF
once,TRBV7-3,TRBJ2-2,CASSLQGFPNTGELFF
NA,TRBV9,TRBJ2-3,CASSPDQGADTQYF
NA,TRBV7-2,TRBJ1-3,CASSPRDREAGNTIYF
NA,TRBV5-4,TRBJ2-7,CASSPTSGPSSYEQYF
NA,TRBV11-2,TRBJ2-1,CASSLGTSGGTYNEQFF
NA,TRBV19,TRBJ1-2,CASSGLGASYGYTF
NA,TRBV11-2,TRBJ2-1,CASSLGRGDEQFF
few,TRBV6-5,TRBJ2-1,CASSYGTSGSDEQFF
NA,TRBV19,TRBJ2-3,CASSIRWVGTDTQYF
few,TRBV10-3,TRBJ1-1,CAIKTGMAEAFF
few,TRBV10-3,TRBJ1-1,CAIGKDGMNTEAFF
NA,TRBV19,TRBJ1-5,CASRNRESNQPQHF
few,TRBV10-3,TRBJ1-5,CAISKDRTNQPQHF
NA,TRBV5-6,TRBJ2-3,CASRGSAASTDTQYF
NA,TRBV15,TRBJ2-3,CATSKQSTDTQYF
NA,TRBV27,TRBJ2-6,CASSLRAEPGSGANVLTF
NA,TRBV2,TRBJ1-4,CASSRDRAEKLFF
NA,TRBV6-5,TRBJ1-5,CASSWGQGNQPQHF
NA,TRBV29-1,TRBJ1-5,CSVTDRGGNQPQHF
few,TRBV5-1,TRBJ2-5,CASSRGQKETQYF
NA,TRBV5-1,TRBJ2-7,CASSLDFAGGSYEQYF
NA,TRBV27,TRBJ2-2,CASSLATGGSGELFF
NA,TRBV4-1,TRBJ1-2,CASSQDRTGEGYTF
once,TRBV20-1,TRBJ2-5,CSAKKKTQYF
NA,TRBV7-2,TRBJ2-3,CASSYSGYTDTQYF
NA,TRBV19,TRBJ2-4,CASSMRAANIQYF
NA,TRBV11-2,TRBJ1-6,CASSLRGSTNSPLHF
NA,TRBV7-2,TRBJ1-1,CASSPRLNTEAFF
NA,TRBV6-5,TRBJ1-3,CASTWTGGNTIYF
NA,TRBV11-2,TRBJ2-1,CASSLDRTTYNEQFF